The next 22 T cell receptor beta chains were all read from a single sample in a study of OX40 agonist ivuxolimab in advanced cancers. The method was immunoSEQ multiplex PCR; TCRdb's version includes in-frame clones alone and lacks a portion of them. The data contain around 110,000 clones, approximately 90% of them singletons. Sequences were derived from CD4+ or CD8+ T cells sorted from blood, sampled in a trial of the OX40 agonist ivuxolimab. The receptors stem from an adult with an advanced solid tumor such as melanoma, head and neck, liver or kidney cancer.

The chain joins TRBV9 to TRBJ1-1, with D tentatively TRBD1 (6 bases). The V gene's germline CDR1 is SGDLS and CDR2 YYNGEE. The length of the CDR3 is 13 residues. V shed 3 bases and J shed 0 bases, with 6 bases lying between them. CDR3 residues: CASSAGVNTEAFF. The CDR3 nucleotides read TGTGCCAGCAGCGCAGGGGTGAACACTGAAGCTTTCTTT.

Only one count was recorded for this clone. CDR3 residues: CASSTPWTSGKEFF. The DNA of the CDR3 is TGTGCCAGTAGTACCCCTTGGACTAGCGGGAAGGAGTTCTTC. The V and J genes are TRBV19 and TRBJ2-1; 12 bases align to TRBD2. V trimming: 4 bases; J trimming: 14 bases; junction bases outside the gene matches: 9. The germline CDR1 and CDR2 sequences are LNHDA and SQIVND (reference sequence). There are 14 residues in the CDR3.

On this clone itself: The same CDR3 arises from other DNA sequences in this sample as well. The chain joins TRBV19 to TRBJ1-2, with D maybe TRBD1 (6 bases). Looked up from germline, CDR1 is LNHDA and CDR2 is SQIVND (reference sequence). The ends were cut back, 1 base at V and 1 base at J, with 10 bases in the middle. CDR3 length: 15 amino acids. The CDR3 sequence is CASSIVGQLNYGYTF. DNA for the CDR3: TGTGCCAGTAGTATAGTAGGACAGCTTAACTATGGCTACACCTTC. The whole variable domain, remainder taken from reference TRBV19 and TRBJ1-2, is DGGITQSPKYLFRKEGQNVTLSCEQNLNHDAMYWYRQDPGQGLRLIYYSQIVNDFQKGDIAEGYSVSREKKESFPLTVTSAQKNPTAFYLCASSIVGQLNYGYTFGSGTRLTVV.

The V call is TRBV27, the J call TRBJ2-1, with no clear D. The germline V gene has CDR1 MNHEY and CDR2 SMNVEV (reference sequence). CDR3 length equals 11 residues. Trimming pared 7 bases from V and 3 bases from J, leaving 4 bases between. CDR3 region: CASTNYNEQFF. In nucleotides, the CDR3 is TGTGCCAGCACCAACTACAATGAGCAGTTCTTC.

J is TRBJ2-2 and V is TRBV30, with 7 bases identical to TRBD2. J gave up 0 bases and V 5 bases, and 0 bases lay outside the gene matches. This CDR3 spans 13 amino acids. Germline V gives CDR1 GTSNPN, CDR2 SVGIG (reference sequence). CDR3 DNA sequence: TGTGCCTGGGGACTAGCGAACACCGGGGAGCTGTTTTTT. Its translation: CAWGLANTGELFF. Variable domain in full (rest from reference TRBV30 and TRBJ2-2): SQTIHQWPATLVQPVGSPLSLECTVEGTSNPNLYWYRQAAGRGLQLLFYSVGIGQISSEVPQNLSASRPQDRQFILSSKKLLLSDSGFYLCAWGLANTGELFFGEGSRLTVL.

Only a few counts were recorded for this clone. The rearrangement joins TRBV28 to TRBJ1-2, with unresolved D. Trimming shortened V by 6 bases and J by 6 bases, and 14 bases separated the two germline ends. The length of the CDR3 is 13 residues. In germline, CDR1 is MDHEN, CDR2 SYDVKM. The CDR3 sequence: CASSRALGDGYTF. For the CDR3, the DNA is TGTGCCAGCAGCCGGGCCTTGGGTGATGGCTACACCTTC.

The chain couples TRBV7-3 to TRBJ2-2, with 7 positions matching TRBD1. Germline-derived CDR1 and CDR2 are SGHTA and FQGTGA. This CDR3 comprises 16 residues. Trimming removed 5 bases from V and 0 bases from J; junction bases left unmatched: 6. In DNA form, the CDR3 reads TGTGCCAGCAGCGTACAGGGGCCCGCGAACACCGGGGAGCTGTTTTTT. It translates to CASSVQGPANTGELFF.

V and J are TRBV28 and TRBJ2-7, with a weak D call TRBD2 (7 bases). V was clipped by 3 bases and J by 3 bases, with 21 bases between them. The CDR3 contains 17 residues. CDR1 is MDHEN, CDR2 SYDVKM, per germline. In DNA form, the CDR3 reads TGTGCCAGCAGTTTGCCGGCTTTTGGGGGGGCTGGCTACGAGCAGTACTTC. Encoded protein: CASSLPAFGGAGYEQYF.

This clone was recorded once. This rearrangement joins TRBV10-3 to TRBJ2-1; 8 bases align to TRBD2. Trimming cost V 6 bases and J 0 bases; bases outside gene matches: 1. This CDR3 is 14 amino acids long. From germline, CDR1 is ENHRY and CDR2 SYGVKD. The CDR3 DNA is TGTGCCATCAGGAGCGGGAGCTCCTACAATGAGCAGTTCTTC. It encodes CAIRSGSSYNEQFF.

CDR3 in DNA: TGTGCCAGCAGAAGCCGGGACAGTTTCTCCTACGAGCAGTACTTC. This codes for CASRSRDSFSYEQYF. The V and J genes are TRBV6-6 and TRBJ2-7, with 7 bases lining up with TRBD1. Germline V gene data show CDR1 as MNHNY and CDR2 as SVGAGI (reference sequence). The junction had 8 bases not matched to a gene; V was cut back by 6 bases and J by 0 bases. The CDR3 has 15 amino acids.

In this sample, this clone turned up once. This chain links TRBV6-5 with TRBJ2-2; D is undetermined. The CDR3 is made up of 14 amino acids. Germline-derived CDR1 and CDR2 are MNHEY and SVGAGI. V was trimmed by 2 bases and J by 3 bases, leaving 7 bases between them. In nucleotides, the CDR3 is TGTGCCAGCAGTTACAGTCCGCACACCGGGGAGCTGTTTTTT. As protein: CASSYSPHTGELFF.

This chain links TRBV28 with TRBJ1-2, with 9 bases lining up with TRBD1. Losses at the gene ends were 5 bases for V and 7 bases for J; bases not matched to a gene: 2. There are 12 residues in the CDR3. CDR1 and CDR2 (germline): MDHEN, SYDVKM. The DNA of the CDR3 is TGTGCCAGCAGTCCGGACAGGGGTGGCTACACCTTC. Translation gives CASSPDRGGYTF.

This chain uses TRBV7-6 with TRBJ2-3, with TRBD2 as a possible D gene (5 bases). This CDR3 is built from 16 residues. The germline V gene encodes CDR1 SGHVS and CDR2 FNYEAQ. Trimming pared 1 base from V and 4 bases from J, leaving 15 bases between. In DNA form, the CDR3 reads TGTGCCAGCAGCTTAGTGGCGCCACTAGGCGCAGATACGCAGTATTTT. Translation: CASSLVAPLGADTQYF.

The chain combines TRBV9 with TRBJ2-2; D is unclear. Germline assignment: CDR1 SGDLS and CDR2 YYNGEE. CDR3 length: 14 amino acids. Between the trimmed V and J ends, which lost 2 bases and 4 bases, there was a span of 9 bases. This CDR3 reads CASSVFSGTGELFF. The CDR3 DNA follows: TGTGCCAGCAGCGTTTTCTCGGGCACCGGGGAGCTGTTTTTT.

This sequence joins TRBV10-2 and TRBJ2-1; D remains unclear. V lost 0 bases and J lost 8, with 23 bases in between. CDR1 and CDR2 (germline): WSHSY, SAAADI. CDR3 length equals 18 residues. The CDR3 nucleotides are TGCGCCAGCAGTGAGTCGAGGTCAACGGGCGGAGCCCGGGATGAGCAGTTCTTC. The encoded protein is CASSESRSTGGARDEQFF.

The chain joins TRBV19 to TRBJ1-2, with TRBD1 identical over 8 bases. With V trimmed by 4 bases and J by 4 bases, 11 bases remained unmatched. CDR3 size: 16 residues. Germline-derived CDR1 and CDR2 are LNHDA and SQIVND (reference sequence). The CDR3 region has the DNA TGTGCCAGTAGTAAAGGGCGGGACAGGATATTCTATGGCTACACCTTC. Translating gives CASSKGRDRIFYGYTF.

In this sample, this clone turned up once. V gene TRBV7-2 combines with J gene TRBJ2-3; possible D gene TRBD1, 7 bases. This CDR3 is built from 16 residues. V was trimmed by 1 base and J by 4 bases, leaving 15 bases between them. CDR1 and CDR2 (germline): SGHTA, FQGNSA. In nucleotides, the CDR3 is TGTGCCAGCAGCTTAGTCGGGCCAGGGGGGTCAGATACGCAGTATTTT. It yields the protein CASSLVGPGGSDTQYF.

The V gene is TRBV18, the J gene TRBJ1-1, with D maybe TRBD1 (5 bases). CDR1 KGHSH and CDR2 LQKENI come from the germline V gene. Trimming shortened V by 4 bases and J by 1 base, and 10 bases separated the two germline ends. This CDR3 has 14 amino acids. This chain's CDR3 is CASSRQGGNTEAFF. The CDR3 nucleotides read TGTGCCAGCTCACGGCAGGGAGGGAACACTGAAGCTTTCTTT. The full variable domain, rest sourced from reference TRBV18 and TRBJ1-1, is NAGVMQNPRHLVRRRGQEARLRCSPMKGHSHVYWYRQLPEEGLKFMVYLQKENIIDESGMPKERFSAEFPKEGPSILRIQQVVRGDSAAYFCASSRQGGNTEAFFGQGTRLTVV.

The genes are TRBV27 and TRBJ1-1; TRBD1 matches at 10 bases. CDR3 length equals 13 residues. The V gene end was trimmed by 2 bases and the J gene end by 8 bases; junction bases not matched to a gene: 2. The germline gives CDR1 MNHEY, CDR2 SMNVEV (reference sequence). CDR3 protein: CASSLGQGGEAFF. Here the CDR3 DNA reads TGTGCCAGCAGTTTAGGACAGGGGGGGGAAGCTTTCTTT.

The chain uses TRBV2 and TRBJ2-1; 13 nucleotides agree with TRBD2. This CDR3 is 18 amino acids long. The V and J ends lost 4 bases and 0 bases, in that order; junction bases with no gene match: 6. CDR1 SNHLY and CDR2 FYNNEI come from the germline V gene. The CDR3: CASSGPGTSGNSYNEQFF. Here the CDR3 DNA reads TGTGCCAGCAGTGGGCCGGGGACTAGCGGGAACTCCTACAATGAGCAGTTCTTC. Complete variable domain (other parts from reference TRBV2 and TRBJ2-1): EPEVTQTPSHQVTQMGQEVILRCVPISNHLYFYWYRQILGQKVEFLVSFYNNEISEKSEIFDDQFSVERPDGSNFTLKIRSTKLEDSAMYFCASSGPGTSGNSYNEQFFGPGTRLTVL.

The chain links TRBV2 to TRBJ1-2, with 7 bases lining up with TRBD1. The J segment lost 12 bases and the V segment lost 6 bases, leaving 10 bases of the junction unmatched. Germline assignment: CDR1 SNHLY and CDR2 FYNNEI. This CDR3 spans 12 amino acids. The CDR3 loop is CASRRTGVGHTF. The CDR3 nucleotides are TGTGCCAGCAGGCGGACAGGAGTAGGACACACCTTC.

V and J are TRBV18 and TRBJ1-5; D is undetermined. Germline V gives CDR1 KGHSH, CDR2 LQKENI. Trimming left V 4 bases short and J 2 bases short, with 15 bases between. The CDR3 loop spans 16 amino acids. CDR3 DNA: TGTGCCAGCTCACTACTCCAAAGGGTGGGCAATCAGCCCCAGCATTTT. Encoded protein: CASSLLQRVGNQPQHF.